This passage covers 15 T cell receptor beta chains from one sample sequenced in a study of cytomegalovirus exposure and HLA in healthy donors (dated by TCRdb to about 2017). Library preparation employed the immunoSEQ multiplex PCR assay. For the multiplex PCR, a mixture combining 60 forward primers for TCR Vbeta segments and 13 reverse primers for TCR Jbeta segments was used. The immuneACCESS repertoire file appears here via TCRdb, limited to in-frame rearrangements. These files lack a portion of the clones; in checked studies, under half of the deficit traces to unresolved V genes, and the cause of the others is not known. Recorded for this sample are 120,000 or so clones; roughly 75% of them occurred a single time. In total, the top ten clones hold 11% of the sample. Sequencing was done on a sample of PBMCs. The receptors stem from a young man in good health and CMV-seropositive.

The CDR3 sequence: CASSLAGLGGPQYNEQFF. The DNA of the CDR3 is TGTGCCAGCAGCTTAGCCGGTCTGGGAGGGCCACAATACAATGAGCAGTTCTTC. The rearrangement uses TRBV7-2 and TRBJ2-1, with 7 bases that match TRBD2. In germline, CDR1 is SGHTA, CDR2 FQGNSA. The CDR3 consists of 18 residues. With V trimmed by 0 bases and J by 4 bases, 12 bases remained unmatched.

This clone was picked up a small number of times. The chain recombines TRBV6-1 with TRBJ2-7; tentatively, D is TRBD1 (5 bases). The V gene's germline CDR1 is MNHNS and CDR2 SASEGT. CDR3 size: 14 residues. V was clipped by 11 bases and J by 6 bases, with 23 bases between them. CDR3 nucleotides: TGTGCCCACGCCGGACACGGCATACGAGGCGAGCAGTACTTC. Encoded protein: CAHAGHGIRGEQYF.

The chain employs TRBV27 and TRBJ2-2, with no clear D. V shed 2 bases and J shed 6 bases, with 19 bases lying between them. Germline CDR1 MNHEY, CDR2 SMNVEV (reference sequence). The CDR3 contains 17 residues. The CDR3 nucleotides read TGTGCCAGCAGTTTAGTGTGGATAGGAGTACGGTCCGGGGAGCTGTTTTTT. Amino acid sequence: CASSLVWIGVRSGELFF.

V and J are TRBV5-4 and TRBJ2-7; 7 bases agree with TRBD2. Germline V CDR1 and CDR2: SGHNT, YYREEE (reference sequence). This CDR3 comprises 12 residues. V was pared by 2 bases and J by 7 bases, with 3 bases of the junction left unmatched. The CDR3 spells CASSFHGGEQYF. CDR3 DNA: TGTGCCAGCAGCTTCCACGGGGGGGAGCAGTACTTC.

The rearrangement joins TRBV30 to TRBJ1-3, with D possibly matching TRBD1 (5 bases). Germline-derived CDR1 and CDR2 are GTSNPN and SVGIG (reference sequence). The CDR3 runs to 15 residues. The germline V and J ends were trimmed by 0 bases and 4 bases, with 13 bases remaining between them. The CDR3 is CAWSVQAHRGNTIYF. In DNA form, the CDR3 reads TGTGCCTGGAGTGTACAGGCCCATCGGGGAAACACCATATATTTT.

The chain uses TRBV7-6 and TRBJ2-1; TRBD1 matches 7 bases. Germline CDR1 SGHVS, CDR2 FNYEAQ. V trimming: 0 bases; J trimming: 8 bases; junction bases outside the gene matches: 13. The CDR3 runs to 17 residues. The CDR3, as DNA: TGTGCCAGCAGCTTAGCACCCCGGGACAGAGATTTTTATGAGCAGTTCTTC. Translating it yields CASSLAPRDRDFYEQFF.

The J gene is TRBJ2-7, the V gene TRBV4-2; 7 bases are a match to TRBD1. V shed 4 bases, J shed 4 bases, and the junction held 10 bases outside the gene matches. This CDR3 contains 15 residues. CDR1 and CDR2 from the germline V gene are LGHNA and YNFKEQ. DNA of the CDR3: TGTGCCAGCAGCCTGACAGGGTCCGAGGCGTACGAGCAGTACTTC. Encoded protein: CASSLTGSEAYEQYF.

This clone occurred a few times. The V gene is TRBV11-2, the J gene TRBJ1-1, with a possible D match to TRBD1 (5 bases). The CDR3 has 16 residues. V was trimmed by 5 bases and J by 1 base, leaving 17 bases between them. Looked up from germline, CDR1 is SGHAT and CDR2 is FQNNGV. This chain's CDR3 is CASSPPAGRENTEAFF. The CDR3 DNA reads as TGTGCCAGCAGCCCTCCCGCTGGCAGGGAGAACACTGAAGCTTTCTTT. Full variable domain (outside the CDR3, taken from reference TRBV11-2 and TRBJ1-1): EAGVAQSPRYKIIEKRQSVAFWCNPISGHATLYWYQQILGQGPKLLIQFQNNGVVDDSQLPKDRFSAERLKGVDSTLKIQPAKLEDSAVYLCASSPPAGRENTEAFFGQGTRLTVV.

This clone was found a few times. The chain joins TRBV4-1 to TRBJ1-1; a weak D match, TRBD1 (5 bases). V lost 3 bases, J lost 7 bases, and 9 bases lay in between. Per the germline V gene, CDR1 is MGHRA and CDR2 is YSYEKL. This CDR3 region has 12 residues. CDR3 sequence: CASSHLDSEAFF. As DNA, the CDR3 is TGCGCCAGCAGCCACCTAGACAGTGAAGCTTTCTTT.

This sequence joins TRBV7-9 and TRBJ2-2; 12 bases are a match to TRBD2. V lost 5 bases and J lost 6; bases outside the gene matches: 10. Germline CDR1 reads SEHNR; CDR2 reads FQNEAQ (reference sequence). This CDR3 comprises 17 residues. The DNA of the CDR3 is TGTGCCAGCAGCGGGTCACTAGCGGGAGGTTCCCCCGGGGAGCTGTTTTTT. Translation gives CASSGSLAGGSPGELFF.

This sequence joins TRBV5-1 and TRBJ2-7; 8 nucleotides align to TRBD2. This CDR3 contains 18 residues. CDR1 SGHRS and CDR2 YFSETQ come from the germline V gene. Trimming took 2 bases from V and 2 from J; bases not matched to a gene: 15. This CDR3 is CASSFGALRLASTYEQYF. In DNA form, the CDR3 reads TGCGCCAGCAGCTTTGGTGCCCTCCGACTAGCGTCTACCTACGAGCAGTACTTC.

The chain has TRBV11-3 and TRBJ2-7; the D gene is possibly TRBD1 (5 bases). CDR3 length: 16 amino acids. V gave up 5 bases and J gave up 3 bases, with 20 bases separating them. Germline V gives CDR1 SGHNT, CDR2 YENEEA. The CDR3: CASSPSGAQGVYEQYF. The DNA for the CDR3 is TGTGCCAGCAGCCCATCGGGCGCCCAAGGGGTCTACGAGCAGTACTTC.

The genes are TRBV30 and TRBJ1-6; TRBD1 matches at 7 bases. J was trimmed by 7 bases and V by 4 bases; bases with no gene match: 1. The CDR3 covers 12 residues. CDR1 and CDR2 from the germline V gene are GTSNPN and SVGIG (reference sequence). This CDR3 reads CAWTGGNSPLHF. CDR3 in DNA: TGTGCCTGGACAGGGGGAAATTCACCCCTCCACTTT.

The V call is TRBV27, the J call TRBJ1-6, with 7 positions matching TRBD1. The CDR3 contains 14 residues. Germline loops: CDR1 MNHEY, CDR2 SMNVEV (reference sequence). V lost 4 bases to trimming and J lost 16 bases; unmatched junction nucleotides: 13. The CDR3 loop reads CASSSSTGTGTLHF. In DNA, the CDR3 is TGTGCCAGCAGTTCCTCGACAGGGACTGGGACTCTCCACTTT.

In its sample, this clone was seen a few times. J is TRBJ2-3 and V is TRBV27, with 11 bases that match TRBD2. This CDR3 has 14 residues. V shed 6 bases and J 4 bases; nucleotides not matched to a gene: 3. Germline CDR1 is MNHEY and CDR2 is SMNVEV (reference sequence). DNA for the CDR3: TGTGCCAGCAGACTAGCGGGGGCGGCAGATACGCAGTATTTT. It is translated as CASRLAGAADTQYF.